This TCR beta chain was profiled in a study of a mutant IDH1 vaccine in newly diagnosed glioma. For the study at large: Patients received vaccination from 4-6 weeks after radiotherapy alone, or with temozolomide cycles.

Regarding this clone: As yet, its antigen is unknown.

CDR1 is SEHNR, CDR2 FQNEAQ, per germline (reference sequence). The V gene end was trimmed by 1 base and the J gene end by 4 bases; junction bases not matched to a gene: 8. This CDR3 is 16 amino acids long. TCRdb's copy holds only in-frame clones and misses some; the assay was immunoSEQ multiplex PCR. The sample lists 50,000 to 70,000 clones, 65% to 75% occurring once. The time point denotes: week 35, safety follow-up. Every vaccination contained 300 ug of the mutant IDH1 20-mer peptide and was paired with topical imiquimod. The chain carries TRBV7-9 and TRBJ1-2; 8 positions match TRBD1. The receptor was derived from a man aged 50-59 years with glioma. The source material was PBMCs, sampled from a glioma patient whose treatment included an IDH1 peptide vaccine. CDR3 amino acids: CASSLGRQGHLYGYTF. In DNA form, the CDR3 reads TGTGCCAGCAGCTTAGGGAGACAGGGGCACCTCTATGGCTACACCTTC. Drawing the rest from reference TRBV7-9 and TRBJ1-2, the complete variable domain is DTGVSQNPRHKITKRGQNVTFRCDPISEHNRLYWYRQTLGQGPEFLTYFQNEAQLEKSRLLSDRFSAERPKGSFSTLEIQRTEQGDSAMYLCASSLGRQGHLYGYTFGSGTRLTVV.